These 9 T cell receptor beta chains were sequenced from one sample in a study of T cells in Graves' hyperthyroidism and ophthalmopathy. The TCR beta CDR3 regions underwent amplification using RNA transcripts as the source. Using the HTBI primer set, a first-round RT-PCR was run on the TCR CDR3. In TCRdb, the multiplex PCR reads were re-called with MiXCR into one record per CDR3 protein. Of approximately 270,000 distinct CDR3 sequences listed, 13% to 15% are singletons. Sequenced material: blood. Every receptor here comes from a middle-aged woman with Graves' hyperthyroidism that later progressed to Graves' ophthalmopathy.

The chain is built from TRBV15 and TRBJ2-3; no firm D call. Germline CDR1 and CDR2: LNHNV and YYDKDF (reference sequence). The length of the CDR3 is 12 residues. V lost 0 bases, J lost 6 bases, and 4 bases lay in between. The CDR3 spells CATSRDGDTQYF. The CDR3 bases are TGTGCCACCAGCAGAGACGGGGATACGCAGTATTTT. Drawing the rest from reference TRBV15 and TRBJ2-3, the complete variable domain is DAMVIQNPRYQVTQFGKPVTLSCSQTLNHNVMYWYQQKSSQAPKLLFHYYDKDFNNEADTPDNFQSRRPNTSFCFLDIRSPGLGDTAMYLCATSRDGDTQYFGPGTRLTVL.

As for this clonotype: A much larger clone differs by one base, so this may be a read error. V usage is TRBV13 and J usage is TRBJ2-3; D uncertain. The CDR3 has 13 amino acids. Germline loops: CDR1 PRHDT, CDR2 FYEKMQ (reference sequence). CDR3 nucleotide sequence: TGTGCCAGCAGCTCCTCGGGTTTAGGTACGCAGGATTTT. Translating gives CASSSSGLGTQDF.

This clonotype showed up many times. The rearrangement uses TRBV11-2 and TRBJ2-7; D unclear. This CDR3 has 14 amino acids. The V gene's germline CDR1 is SGHAT and CDR2 FQNNGV. Trimming took off 4 bases at V and 1 base at J, with 11 bases between the two ends. CDR3 DNA: TGTGCCAGCAGCTACGGATCCGCGTCCTACGAGCAGTACTTC. It codes for CASSYGSASYEQYF.

Many counts were recorded for this clonotype. The CDR3 reads CASSPKREAYNEQFF. The CDR3 bases are TGTGCCAGCAGCCCGAAGCGGGAGGCTTACAATGAGCAGTTCTTC. V is TRBV11-2 and J is TRBJ2-1; 9 bases align to TRBD2. V lost 5 bases, J lost 4 bases, and 6 bases stayed unmatched. CDR3 length: 15 amino acids. Germline CDR1 SGHAT, CDR2 FQNNGV.

This chain uses TRBV12-3 or TRBV12-4 with TRBJ1-2; TRBD1 matches at 7 bases. The trim removed 7 bases at V and 2 bases at J, leaving 7 bases unmatched. The CDR3 runs 14 residues. The CDR3 region has the DNA TGTGCCAGCACAGGGGGACCCAACAACTATGGCTACACCTTC. Protein: CASTGGPNNYGYTF.

In this sample, this clonotype turned up many times. V is TRBV7-9 and J is TRBJ2-1, with unresolved D. The V end lost 1 base, the J end lost 0 bases, and 10 bases lay between the germline ends. This CDR3 region has 16 residues. Germline V CDR1 and CDR2: SEHNR, FQNEAQ (reference sequence). CDR3 region: CASSLVATSSYNEQFF. CDR3 DNA sequence: TGTGCCAGCAGCTTAGTTGCGACGAGCTCCTACAATGAGCAGTTCTTC.

This clonotype was seen only a few times. The V and J genes are TRBV19 and TRBJ2-2; possible D gene TRBD2, 6 bases. Trimming pared 6 bases from V and 4 bases from J, leaving 18 bases between. Germline V gene lookup returns CDR1 LNHDA and CDR2 SQIVND (reference sequence). This CDR3 has 16 amino acids. The CDR3 here is CASSRTLGLGTGELFF. The CDR3 bases are TGTGCCAGTAGCCGGACGCTGGGACTCGGCACCGGGGAGCTGTTTTTT.

About this clonotype: This may come from a read error, since a much larger clone is one base off. This chain joins TRBV4-2 and TRBJ2-7; TRBD1 might be the D (7 bases). Germline loops: CDR1 LGHNA, CDR2 YNFKEQ. V was trimmed by 7 bases and J by 6 bases, leaving 22 bases between them. The CDR3 sequence is 15 residues long. In DNA form, the CDR3 reads TGTGCCAGCAACCAGAGCGACAGGGACTTTTGCGAGCAGTACTTC. Its protein product is CASNQSDRDFCEQYF.

This clonotype was recorded at least ten times. The genes are TRBV24-1 and TRBJ2-2; D gene uncertain. The CDR3 length is 13 residues. Trimming pared 4 bases from V and 4 bases from J, leaving 6 bases between. Germline loops: CDR1 KGHDR, CDR2 SFDVKD. The CDR3 sequence: CATSEHSTGELFF. DNA of the CDR3: TGTGCCACCAGTGAACACAGCACCGGGGAGCTGTTTTTT.